The present T cell receptor beta chain was sequenced within a study of cytomegalovirus exposure and HLA in healthy donors. Primers: 60 Vbeta forward and 13 Jbeta reverse. The assay was immunoSEQ multiplex PCR, and TCRdb's table has in-frame clones only and misses some. The repertoire holds tens of thousands of clones, with about 70% as singletons. This CDR3 region has 11 residues. Germline lookup yields CDR1 SGHDT and CDR2 YYEEEE. Trimming took off 0 bases at V and 8 bases at J, with 5 bases between the two ends. Study-wide results and limits: Sequencing had likely introduced a cluster of highly shared sequence variants as an artifact. HLA alleles showed associations with 16,951 TCR beta sequences in a later analysis, at a 0.05 false discovery rate.

This clone was seen only a few times. Its target is not known. V gene TRBV5-6 combines with J gene TRBJ1-1; D gene unclear. The specimen was PBMCs. This receptor was taken from a man aged 35 to 55 in good health and CMV-seropositive. The CDR3 DNA reads as TGTGCCAGCAGCTTGGGGGCGGAAGCTTTCTTT. Translated: CASSLGAEAFF.